Presented here are 25 T cell receptor beta chains from one specimen sequenced in a study of blood T cell repertoires in COVID-19. The repertoire was sequenced with immunoSEQ multiplex PCR; TCRdb's copy has only in-frame clones and lacks some. The sample lists fewer than 85,000 clones; around nine tenths were seen once. Sequences were obtained from peripheral blood. The receptors were gathered from a man between 60 and 75 years old with acute or convalescent COVID-19.

The V and J genes are TRBV6-2 or TRBV6-3 and TRBJ2-7; 7 bases match TRBD2. Trimming cost V 6 bases and J 4 bases; bases outside gene matches: 6. The CDR3 loop spans 13 amino acids. CDR1 MNHEY and CDR2 SVGEGT come from the germline V gene. The CDR3 sequence is CASSDSGHYEQYF. For the CDR3, the DNA is TGTGCCAGCAGCGATAGCGGGCATTACGAGCAGTACTTC.

V usage is TRBV12-5 and J usage is TRBJ2-3, with TRBD1 matching 8 bases. Germline V lookup: CDR1 LGHNT, CDR2 FRNRAP. V shed 5 bases and J 0 bases; nucleotides not matched to a gene: 7. CDR3 length: 16 residues. CDR3 nucleotides: TGTGCTAGTGGTGTTGACAGGGGATACAGCACAGATACGCAGTATTTT. This translates into CASGVDRGYSTDTQYF. Full variable domain (remainder filled in from reference TRBV12-5 and TRBJ2-3): DARVTQTPRHKVTEMGQEVTMRCQPILGHNTVFWYRQTMMQGLELLAYFRNRAPLDDSGMPKDRFSAEMPDATLATLKIQPSEPRDSAVYFCASGVDRGYSTDTQYFGPGTRLTVL.

The chain uses TRBV12-3 or TRBV12-4 and TRBJ1-1; D gene ambiguous. Trimming left V 6 bases short and J 4 bases short, with 9 bases between. This CDR3 is built from 12 residues. The CDR3 region has the DNA TGTGCCAGCAGGTCGGCGGGCACTGAAGCTTTCTTT. Translated, it gives CASRSAGTEAFF.

This chain links TRBV6-5 with TRBJ1-2; D might be TRBD1 (6 bases). The V end lost 11 bases, the J end lost 0 bases, and 13 bases lay between the germline ends. Germline lookup yields CDR1 MNHEY and CDR2 SVGAGI. The CDR3 contains 13 residues. The CDR3 nucleotides read TGTGCCGCTAGGGGGGGGGCTAACTATGGCTACACCTTC. This sequence encodes CAARGGANYGYTF.

The chain uses TRBV5-5 and TRBJ2-3; D perhaps matches TRBD1 (5 bases). CDR3 length: 14 amino acids. V was shortened by 3 bases and J by 6 bases, with 14 bases between the two germline ends. Per the germline V gene, CDR1 is SGHKS and CDR2 is YYEKEE (reference sequence). The CDR3 sequence is CASSYRTTIDTQYF. CDR3 bases: TGTGCCAGCAGCTACAGGACGACAATCGATACGCAGTATTTT.

This chain uses TRBV6-5 with TRBJ2-1, with D possibly TRBD2 on 6 matching bases. Germline loops: CDR1 MNHEY, CDR2 SVGAGI. Trimming pared 5 bases from V and 0 bases from J, leaving 8 bases between. This CDR3 comprises 14 residues. The chain's CDR3 is CASSLGGSYNEQFF. CDR3 in DNA: TGTGCCAGCAGTCTCGGGGGCTCCTACAATGAGCAGTTCTTC.

V usage is TRBV9 and J usage is TRBJ2-5; 11 positions agree with TRBD2. Looked up from germline, CDR1 is SGDLS and CDR2 is YYNGEE. The CDR3 covers 15 residues. Trimming took 4 bases from V and 2 from J; bases not matched to a gene: 4. The CDR3 loop is CASSSRLAGQETQYF. Here the CDR3 DNA reads TGTGCCAGCAGCTCGCGACTAGCGGGGCAAGAGACCCAGTACTTC.

The chain uses TRBV11-2 and TRBJ1-1; a possible D gene is TRBD1 (6 bases). Trimming took 5 bases from V and 5 from J, leaving 21 bases between them. The CDR3 length is 16 residues. Germline CDR1 SGHAT, CDR2 FQNNGV. The CDR3 region is CASSPYTGLGLTEAFF. The CDR3 DNA reads TGTGCCAGCAGCCCTTATACAGGGCTTGGGTTAACTGAAGCTTTCTTT.

The chain links TRBV5-4 to TRBJ1-4; 8 nucleotides agree with TRBD1. Germline trimming cut 4 bases from V and 8 bases from J; bases unmatched to any gene: 7. The CDR3 has 14 amino acids. Germline loops: CDR1 SGHNT, CDR2 YYREEE (reference sequence). Here the CDR3 DNA reads TGTGCCAGCAGCAACGACAGGGGACGGGAAAAACTGTTTTTT. Translated: CASSNDRGREKLFF. The full variable domain, rest sourced from reference TRBV5-4 and TRBJ1-4, is ETGVTQSPTHLIKTRGQQVTLRCSSQSGHNTVSWYQQALGQGPQFIFQYYREEENGRGNFPPRFSGLQFPNYSSELNVNALELDDSALYLCASSNDRGREKLFFGSGTQLSVL.

Worth noting for this clone: This specimen includes other DNA sequences encoding the same CDR3. The CDR3 sequence: CASSLVYGSENEQFF. For the CDR3, the DNA is TGTGCCAGCAGCTTAGTGTATGGGAGCGAGAATGAGCAGTTCTTC. The chain carries TRBV7-7 and TRBJ2-1, with D possibly TRBD2 on 5 matching bases. The CDR3 loop spans 15 amino acids. V lost 1 base, J lost 7 bases, and 14 bases lay in between. Germline-derived CDR1 and CDR2 are SSHAT and FNYEAQ (reference sequence).

The CDR3 nucleotides read TGTGCCAGCAACAGGGACAGCAGCTCTGGAAACACCATATATTTT. Translated, it gives CASNRDSSSGNTIYF. The chain carries TRBV2 and TRBJ1-3; 7 positions agree with TRBD1. With V trimmed by 7 bases and J by 0 bases, 6 bases remained unmatched. Germline assignment: CDR1 SNHLY and CDR2 FYNNEI. The CDR3 covers 15 residues.

CDR3 coding DNA: TGTGCCAGCAGCTTTACAGGGGGCGCCTACAATGAGCAGTTCTTC. Its translation: CASSFTGGAYNEQFF. The V call is TRBV5-8, the J call TRBJ2-1; 9 positions agree with TRBD1. Trimming cost V 2 bases and J 2 bases; bases outside gene matches: 2. Germline lookup yields CDR1 SGHTS and CDR2 YDEGEE. The length of the CDR3 is 15 residues.

The chain couples TRBV18 to TRBJ1-1; D is unclear. This CDR3 comprises 12 residues. Trimming took 5 bases from V and 8 from J, leaving 12 bases between them. Germline V gives CDR1 KGHSH, CDR2 LQKENI. The CDR3 DNA follows: TGTGCCAGCTCAACAGCCGGGGTGGAAGCTTTCTTT. Its protein product is CASSTAGVEAFF.

This clone was recorded a few times. V usage is TRBV30 and J usage is TRBJ1-1, with D perhaps matching TRBD1 (6 bases). CDR3 length: 15 residues. V shed 1 base and J shed 7 bases, with 19 bases lying between them. The germline V gene has CDR1 GTSNPN and CDR2 SVGIG (reference sequence). Here the CDR3 reads CAWSAEPTGSDEAFF. The CDR3 DNA follows: TGTGCCTGGAGTGCTGAACCGACAGGTTCGGATGAAGCTTTCTTT.

The genes are TRBV27 and TRBJ2-1, with D hard to call. Trimming left V 5 bases short and J 7 bases short, with 21 bases between. The CDR3 runs 16 residues. Germline V gives CDR1 MNHEY, CDR2 SMNVEV (reference sequence). CDR3 sequence: CASSLDIRRTSNEQFF. DNA for the CDR3: TGTGCCAGCAGTCTAGATATTAGGCGCACGAGTAATGAGCAGTTCTTC.

The chain uses TRBV4-1 and TRBJ1-1; 8 positions match TRBD1. Germline CDR1 reads MGHRA; CDR2 reads YSYEKL. J was trimmed by 2 bases and V by 1 base; bases with no gene match: 9. The CDR3 runs to 17 residues. CDR3 DNA: TGCGCCAGCAGCCAAGGGGTCGGGGCAGGGGGCAACACTGAAGCTTTCTTT. Amino acid sequence: CASSQGVGAGGNTEAFF.

This chain joins TRBV30 and TRBJ2-1; 8 bases map to TRBD1. V gave up 5 bases and J gave up 4 bases; unmatched junction bases: 4. The CDR3 is made up of 13 amino acids. Germline-derived CDR1 and CDR2 are GTSNPN and SVGIG (reference sequence). The CDR3 nucleotides read TGTGCCTGGCAGGGACAGGCATACAATGAGCAGTTCTTC. Its protein product is CAWQGQAYNEQFF.

This clone came up once. The chain recombines TRBV18 with TRBJ1-1; 9 nucleotides align to TRBD1. From germline, CDR1 is KGHSH and CDR2 LQKENI. The J segment lost 7 bases and the V segment lost 3 bases, leaving 12 bases of the junction unmatched. This CDR3 has 16 amino acids. As DNA, the CDR3 is TGTGCCAGCTCACCCCTCATAGAACAGGGGGCGGTTGAAGCTTTCTTT. It encodes CASSPLIEQGAVEAFF.

This chain joins TRBV4-2 and TRBJ2-7; weak D call: TRBD2 (5 bases). V lost 7 bases and J 6 bases, leaving 16 bases between the germline ends. The germline V gene has CDR1 LGHNA and CDR2 YNFKEQ. This CDR3 contains 13 residues. The DNA for the CDR3 is TGTGCCAGCATGAGCGACGACGGGGTCGAGCAGTACTTC. The encoded protein is CASMSDDGVEQYF.

This chain connects TRBV4-2 to TRBJ1-3; D is perhaps TRBD1 (6 bases). V was cut by 1 base and J by 0 bases, with 7 bases left in between. CDR1 is LGHNA and CDR2 is YNFKEQ in the germline V gene. This CDR3 comprises 15 residues. The CDR3 here is CASSQVRGSGNTIYF. The CDR3, as DNA: TGTGCCAGCAGCCAAGTCAGGGGCTCTGGAAACACCATATATTTT.

The rearrangement joins TRBV30 to TRBJ1-5; TRBD1 matches 9 bases. The CDR3 loop spans 14 amino acids. The germline gives CDR1 GTSNPN, CDR2 SVGIG (reference sequence). Trimming cost V 6 bases and J 0 bases; bases outside gene matches: 3. For the CDR3, the DNA is TGTGCCTGCGGGACAGGGAGTAGCAATCAGCCCCAGCATTTT. Translating it yields CACGTGSSNQPQHF.

This chain joins TRBV5-1 and TRBJ1-1; TRBD1 is a possible D gene (6 bases). Germline values: CDR1 SGHRS, CDR2 YFSETQ. Deletions cut 5 bases from V and 2 bases from J, with 10 bases between. The CDR3 consists of 13 residues. The CDR3 DNA reads TGCGCCAGCAGTGGACAGACAAACACTGAAGCTTTCTTT. Translated: CASSGQTNTEAFF.

This sequence joins TRBV7-8 and TRBJ1-1; possibly TRBD1 for D (5 bases). The CDR3 has 14 amino acids. Germline CDR1 reads SGHVS; CDR2 reads FQNEAQ. V shed 7 bases and J shed 0 bases, with 12 bases lying between them. The CDR3 nucleotides read TGTGCCAGCACCAGGGCCCGAATGAACACTGAAGCTTTCTTT. Translation gives CASTRARMNTEAFF.

V usage is TRBV29-1 and J usage is TRBJ1-2; weak D call: TRBD1 (6 bases). This CDR3 is built from 13 residues. The V gene lost 6 bases and the J gene lost 0 bases, with 11 bases spanning the gap. CDR1 and CDR2 from the germline V gene are SQVTM and ANQGSEA. CDR3 protein: CSVTGTANYGYTF. The CDR3 DNA reads as TGCAGCGTGACAGGAACAGCTAACTATGGCTACACCTTC.

J is TRBJ2-7 and V is TRBV15; 8 nucleotides agree with TRBD2. The CDR3 is made up of 14 amino acids. Germline V gene sequence: CDR1 LNHNV, CDR2 YYDKDF (reference sequence). With V trimmed by 7 bases and J by 0 bases, 5 bases remained unmatched. CDR3 region: CATKGGGPSYEQYF. The CDR3 coding sequence is TGTGCCACCAAGGGCGGGGGGCCCTCCTACGAGCAGTACTTC.